A selection of T cell receptor beta chains follows, all from one sample in a study of blood T cell repertoires in COVID-19. Clones were read by immunoSEQ multiplex PCR, and TCRdb kept only the in-frame ones, dropping some. The profile shows about 310,000 clones, roughly 90% of them singletons. The material sequenced was peripheral blood. The receptors stem from a man aged 18 to 35 with active or convalescent COVID-19. CDR3s include the opening cysteine and the closing phenylalanine or tryptophan. Each record gives: V gene, clone size, J gene, D gene, CDR3 protein, CDR3 DNA. A D gene is named only where the DNA matches it firmly. Not every row has a clone size; where given, it reads once, few, many or a size class.

TRBV29-1	.	TRBJ2-4	TRBD2	CSVVLAGKKNIQYF	TGCAGCGTTGTACTAGCGGGAAAAAAAAACATTCAGTACTTC
TRBV14	.	TRBJ2-3	.	CASSQVLDSTDTQYF	TGTGCCAGCAGCCAAGTCCTGGACTCCACAGATACGCAGTATTTT
TRBV21-1	.	TRBJ2-5	.	CARYMYQETQYF	TGTGCCAGATATATGTACCAAGAGACCCAGTACTTC
TRBV4-1	.	TRBJ2-7	TRBD1	CASSSQGVKEQYF	TGCGCCAGCAGCTCTCAGGGGGTTAAAGAGCAGTACTTC
TRBV4-1	once	TRBJ2-7	TRBD2	CASSTSRGAAYEQYF	TGCGCCAGCAGCACCTCGCGGGGGGCCGCCTACGAGCAGTACTTC
TRBV5-1	.	TRBJ2-3	TRBD2	CASSLPSGGGSTDTQYF	TGCGCCAGCAGCTTGCCTAGCGGGGGGGGCAGCACAGATACGCAGTATTTT
TRBV6-4	.	TRBJ2-2	.	CASSQLLGSGELFF	TGTGCCAGCAGCCAACTCCTAGGCTCCGGGGAGCTGTTTTTT
TRBV6-6	.	TRBJ1-1	.	CASSSGRGANTEAFF	TGTGCCAGCAGCTCGGGACGCGGGGCGAACACTGAAGCTTTCTTT
TRBV5-6	once	TRBJ2-7	TRBD1	CASSLAFGTGDSYEQYF	TGTGCCAGCAGCTTGGCTTTTGGGACAGGGGACTCCTACGAGCAGTACTTC
TRBV12-5	.	TRBJ1-4	.	CASGLVLDSSVEKLFF	TGTGCTAGTGGTTTGGTACTGGACAGTTCGGTTGAAAAACTGTTTTTT
TRBV28	.	TRBJ2-7	TRBD2	CASRRRTSGRTNYEQYF	TGTGCCAGCAGGCGAAGAACTAGCGGGAGGACAAACTACGAGCAGTACTTC
TRBV6-5	.	TRBJ1-5	.	CASSPWSENQPQHF	TGTGCCAGCAGTCCGTGGTCCGAGAATCAGCCCCAGCATTTT
TRBV9	.	TRBJ2-3	TRBD2	CASSVGAGDFTDTQYF	TGTGCCAGCAGCGTAGGGGCGGGGGACTTCACAGATACGCAGTATTTT
TRBV2	.	TRBJ1-2	TRBD1	CASRDRGGGYTF	TGTGCCAGCCGGGACAGGGGAGGAGGCTACACCTTC
TRBV5-1	.	TRBJ2-1	TRBD2	CASSSPREAGGRGDEQFF	TGCGCCAGCAGCTCCCCTAGGGAAGCGGGAGGAAGGGGGGATGAGCAGTTCTTC
TRBV27	.	TRBJ2-1	.	CASSLTGAGNEQFF	TGTGCCAGCAGTCTAACCGGCGCGGGGAATGAGCAGTTCTTC
TRBV28	.	TRBJ2-5	TRBD1	CASRGGQEYQETQYF	TGTGCCAGCAGGGGGGGACAGGAGTACCAAGAGACCCAGTACTTC
TRBV7-9	.	TRBJ1-4	TRBD1	CASSPGQVNEKLFF	TGTGCCAGCAGCCCCGGACAGGTTAATGAAAAACTGTTTTTT
TRBV5-1	.	TRBJ1-2	.	CASSYADRSDGYTF	TGCGCCAGCAGCTACGCCGACAGGTCCGATGGCTACACCTTC
TRBV15	.	TRBJ2-1	TRBD2	CATSRDGGGSNEQFF	TGTGCCACCAGCAGAGATGGCGGGGGGTCGAATGAGCAGTTCTTC
TRBV5-1	once	TRBJ2-3	.	CASSLFSQGADTQYF	TGCGCCAGCAGCCTATTTAGTCAGGGTGCAGATACGCAGTATTTT
TRBV11-3	.	TRBJ2-2	TRBD2	CASTWTSGGTGELFF	TGTGCCAGCACCTGGACTAGCGGGGGCACCGGGGAGCTGTTTTTT
TRBV10-1	.	TRBJ2-5	.	CASRRHQGEETQYF	TGCGCCAGCAGAAGACACCAAGGTGAAGAGACCCAGTACTTC
TRBV4-1	.	TRBJ1-5	TRBD1	CASSQGQGENQPQHF	TGCGCCAGCAGCCAAGGACAGGGGGAGAATCAGCCCCAGCATTTT
TRBV6-1	.	TRBJ2-7	.	CASSEERGTLSYEQYF	TGTGCCAGCAGTGAAGAAAGGGGGACGCTCTCCTACGAGCAGTACTTC
TRBV9	few	TRBJ1-1	.	CASSVDFNTEAFF	TGTGCCAGCAGCGTAGACTTTAACACTGAAGCTTTCTTT
TRBV5-1	.	TRBJ2-1	.	CASSQDSYNEQFF	TGCGCCAGCAGCCAGGACAGCTACAATGAGCAGTTCTTC
TRBV5-6	.	TRBJ1-1	.	CASTRGRGEAFF	TGTGCCAGCACCCGCGGGAGGGGTGAAGCTTTCTTT
TRBV28	.	TRBJ2-7	TRBD2	CASSSGGYEQYF	TGTGCCAGCAGTTCGGGGGGCTACGAGCAGTACTTC
TRBV7-9	.	TRBJ1-6	.	CASSSEARSPLHF	TGTGCCAGCAGCTCAGAGGCGAGGTCACCCCTCCACTTT
TRBV28	.	TRBJ2-7	.	CASSHRGTGAYEQYF	TGTGCCAGCAGCCACCGCGGCACTGGGGCTTACGAGCAGTACTTC
TRBV21-1	.	TRBJ1-2	.	CASSKHDRYGYTF	TGTGCCAGCAGCAAACACGACAGGTATGGCTACACCTTC
TRBV11-2	.	TRBJ1-1	.	CASSLGARWNTEAFF	TGTGCCAGCAGCTTAGGGGCCAGGTGGAACACTGAAGCTTTCTTT
TRBV29-1	.	TRBJ2-3	.	CSAYRASDTQYF	TGCAGCGCATACAGGGCTTCAGATACGCAGTATTTT
TRBV25-1	.	TRBJ1-6	.	CASSDWAVLHF	TGTGCCAGCAGTGATTGGGCAGTCCTCCACTTT
TRBV28	.	TRBJ1-2	.	CASGRVPGAGYTF	TGTGCCAGCGGGAGGGTTCCGGGGGCCGGCTACACCTTC
TRBV7-9	.	TRBJ1-2	.	CASSAPPLGGGYTF	TGTGCCAGCAGCGCCCCGCCACTCGGGGGTGGCTACACCTTC
TRBV29-1	.	TRBJ2-1	.	CSVEGPRAGQFF	TGCAGCGTTGAAGGTCCGCGGGCGGGGCAGTTCTTC
TRBV27	.	TRBJ1-3	.	CASRSRDSGNTIYF	TGTGCCAGCAGGAGCCGGGACTCTGGAAACACCATATATTTT
TRBV6-2/TRBV6-3	.	TRBJ1-1	.	CASSSGQHSQEAFF	TGTGCCAGCAGTTCCGGACAGCACTCCCAAGAAGCTTTCTTT
TRBV7-8	.	TRBJ1-6	.	CASSLVSPLHF	TGTGCCAGCAGCTTAGTATCACCCCTCCACTTT
TRBV11-2	once	TRBJ1-3	.	CASSSYRESGNTIYF	TGTGCCAGCAGCTCTTACAGGGAATCGGGAAACACCATATATTTT
TRBV11-3	.	TRBJ2-1	.	CASSFRASHNEQFF	TGTGCCAGCAGCTTCAGGGCGTCCCACAATGAGCAGTTCTTC
TRBV3-1/TRBV3-2	.	TRBJ2-5	.	CASSRSLETQYF	TGTGCCAGCAGCCGAAGCTTGGAGACCCAGTACTTC
TRBV27	.	TRBJ2-7	TRBD1	CASSPWTGGTEQYF	TGTGCCAGCAGTCCATGGACAGGGGGCACCGAGCAGTACTTC
TRBV4-3	.	TRBJ2-7	.	CASSRRPLQGDEQYF	TGCGCCAGCAGCCGCCGCCCCCTACAGGGAGACGAGCAGTACTTC
TRBV6-2/TRBV6-3	.	TRBJ1-1	TRBD1	CASSYSPGQGSTEAFF	TGTGCCAGCAGTTACTCACCGGGACAGGGAAGCACTGAAGCTTTCTTT
TRBV25-1	once	TRBJ1-4	TRBD1	CASSPSGTGAEKLFF	TGTGCCAGCAGCCCTTCCGGGACAGGGGCTGAAAAACTGTTTTTT
TRBV19	.	TRBJ2-7	TRBD2	CASSTGTSAYEQYF	TGTGCCAGTAGTACGGGGACTAGCGCCTACGAGCAGTACTTC
TRBV19	.	TRBJ2-2	TRBD1	CASTKNQGAGELFF	TGTGCCAGTACCAAAAACCAGGGGGCCGGGGAGCTGTTTTTT
TRBV28	once	TRBJ2-7	TRBD1	CASGTGTGYREQYF	TGTGCCAGTGGGACCGGGACAGGGTACCGCGAGCAGTACTTC
TRBV5-6	once	TRBJ2-7	TRBD1	CASKLQGGRTYEQYF	TGTGCCAGCAAGTTGCAAGGGGGCCGGACCTACGAGCAGTACTTC
TRBV21-1	.	TRBJ2-2	.	CASSKGGGATGELFF	TGTGCCAGCAGCAAAGGCGGAGGGGCCACCGGGGAGCTGTTTTTT
TRBV9	.	TRBJ2-3	.	CASSGRLGASTDTQYF	TGTGCCAGCAGCGGTCGTTTGGGGGCTAGCACAGATACGCAGTATTTT
TRBV10-3	once	TRBJ2-7	TRBD1	CAVKGQADGEQYF	TGTGCCGTAAAAGGACAGGCGGATGGCGAGCAGTACTTC
TRBV27	once	TRBJ1-5	.	CASSEQSNQPQHF	TGTGCCAGCAGTGAACAGAGCAATCAGCCCCAGCATTTT
TRBV10-1	.	TRBJ2-5	TRBD2	CASNLTEKVGTSEKAYQETQYF	TGCGCCAGCAATTTGACCGAAAAAGTTGGGACTAGCGAAAAAGCTTACCAAGAGACCCAGTACTTC
TRBV15	.	TRBJ2-3	TRBD2	CATSPGGAETDTQYF	TGTGCCACCAGCCCCGGGGGGGCCGAGACAGATACGCAGTATTTT
TRBV28	.	TRBJ2-7	TRBD2	CASSPGTSGTYEQYF	TGTGCCAGCAGTCCGGGGACTAGCGGCACCTACGAGCAGTACTTC